Sequencing of this T cell receptor (beta chain) was carried out in a study of cytotoxic CD8 clonotypes in ibrutinib-treated CLL (dated by TCRdb to about 2021). General notes on the study: In this cohort, some 14 patients were treatment-naive and ten to eleven were relapsed/refractory, while around 17 had unmutated IGHV. Of the 86 participants in the trial, about 25 had longitudinal samples available. On average, each sample had 255,043 productive templates and more than 75,000 productive rearrangements. The response samples were drawn at a median of 12 months into treatment, with a range of roughly 6 to 40 months. Cryopreserved peripheral blood mononuclear cells were obtained prior to treatment, at the time of response, and at either disease progression or sustained remission. Partial responses were observed in roughly 24 patients and complete responses in 2; after a median follow-up of around 68 months, remission was maintained in roughly 14 patients and progression was observed in roughly twelve.

General study outcomes and caveats: Lymph node repertoires were not examined, and the timing of sampling was not matched between patients in sustained remission and those whose disease progressed. Baseline clonality was found to be higher than that of age-matched healthy donors and was strongly correlated with circulating CD8+ T-cell counts. Public clonotypes were rare and either shrank or stayed stable during treatment, and the rise in clonality at ibrutinib response reflected expansion of private clonotypes. At ibrutinib response clonality went up, during sustained remission it held steady, and at progression it dropped back toward baseline.

Each clonotype received, on average, about 9.7x coverage in deep resolution sequencing performed on a MiSeq, where the target depth lay between 1 in 1 million and 1 in 200,000 T cells. The immunoSEQ hsTCRB Kit was used to generate the TCR beta libraries. As for how the authors treated the data: The data were analyzed with ImmunoSEQ Analyzer and ImmunoSEQ Data Assistant, and V, D and J gene assignments followed IMGT definitions. Clonality, which ranges from 0 to 1, was calculated as one minus the normalized Shannon entropy of productive rearrangement frequencies. Public clonotype analysis was restricted to overrepresented clonotypes comprising at least 0.05% of each patient's repertoire. Repertoires from some twelve age-matched healthy donors in immuneACCESS were used as clonality controls. The table was pulled from immuneACCESS by TCRdb, which kept in-frame rearrangements only. Such tables lose some clones; where checked, under half of the loss comes from unresolved V genes, and the rest has no known cause. V and J calls and clone size come straight from that table; D and trimming were deduced from the DNA. This sample holds about 30,000 clones; around 57% were observed only once. 13% to 15% of the sample goes to the ten largest clones.

In regard to this clone: The target of this receptor is not known. Base qualities are not provided; no much larger clone lies one nucleotide away.

V was cut back by 6 bases and J by 10 bases, leaving a gap of 15 bases between them. The CDR3 covers 12 residues, taking in both the cysteine and the phenylalanine. Just the 36-base CDR3 DNA is kept, in frame starting at base 1. The germline V gene (reference sequence) specifies MNHNY as CDR1 and SVGAGI as CDR2. For TCR beta library preparation, approximately 2.2 micrograms of genomic DNA were isolated from cryopreserved PBMCs. Longitudinal blood samples from CLL patients on ibrutinib monotherapy were analyzed using high-throughput TCR beta sequencing. Patients were enrolled in a phase 2 open-label single-center ibrutinib monotherapy trial.

Sequencing was performed on PBMCs, taken before ibrutinib treatment. This clonotype was obtained from a human donor with chronic lymphocytic leukemia. The receptor chain draws on TRBV6-6 and TRBJ1-1, with a tentative D gene TRBD1 over 5 matching bases. The DNA is as follows: TGTGCCAGCAGGCCAACTACCCAGGGAGCTTTCTTT. This codes for CASRPTTQGAFF.